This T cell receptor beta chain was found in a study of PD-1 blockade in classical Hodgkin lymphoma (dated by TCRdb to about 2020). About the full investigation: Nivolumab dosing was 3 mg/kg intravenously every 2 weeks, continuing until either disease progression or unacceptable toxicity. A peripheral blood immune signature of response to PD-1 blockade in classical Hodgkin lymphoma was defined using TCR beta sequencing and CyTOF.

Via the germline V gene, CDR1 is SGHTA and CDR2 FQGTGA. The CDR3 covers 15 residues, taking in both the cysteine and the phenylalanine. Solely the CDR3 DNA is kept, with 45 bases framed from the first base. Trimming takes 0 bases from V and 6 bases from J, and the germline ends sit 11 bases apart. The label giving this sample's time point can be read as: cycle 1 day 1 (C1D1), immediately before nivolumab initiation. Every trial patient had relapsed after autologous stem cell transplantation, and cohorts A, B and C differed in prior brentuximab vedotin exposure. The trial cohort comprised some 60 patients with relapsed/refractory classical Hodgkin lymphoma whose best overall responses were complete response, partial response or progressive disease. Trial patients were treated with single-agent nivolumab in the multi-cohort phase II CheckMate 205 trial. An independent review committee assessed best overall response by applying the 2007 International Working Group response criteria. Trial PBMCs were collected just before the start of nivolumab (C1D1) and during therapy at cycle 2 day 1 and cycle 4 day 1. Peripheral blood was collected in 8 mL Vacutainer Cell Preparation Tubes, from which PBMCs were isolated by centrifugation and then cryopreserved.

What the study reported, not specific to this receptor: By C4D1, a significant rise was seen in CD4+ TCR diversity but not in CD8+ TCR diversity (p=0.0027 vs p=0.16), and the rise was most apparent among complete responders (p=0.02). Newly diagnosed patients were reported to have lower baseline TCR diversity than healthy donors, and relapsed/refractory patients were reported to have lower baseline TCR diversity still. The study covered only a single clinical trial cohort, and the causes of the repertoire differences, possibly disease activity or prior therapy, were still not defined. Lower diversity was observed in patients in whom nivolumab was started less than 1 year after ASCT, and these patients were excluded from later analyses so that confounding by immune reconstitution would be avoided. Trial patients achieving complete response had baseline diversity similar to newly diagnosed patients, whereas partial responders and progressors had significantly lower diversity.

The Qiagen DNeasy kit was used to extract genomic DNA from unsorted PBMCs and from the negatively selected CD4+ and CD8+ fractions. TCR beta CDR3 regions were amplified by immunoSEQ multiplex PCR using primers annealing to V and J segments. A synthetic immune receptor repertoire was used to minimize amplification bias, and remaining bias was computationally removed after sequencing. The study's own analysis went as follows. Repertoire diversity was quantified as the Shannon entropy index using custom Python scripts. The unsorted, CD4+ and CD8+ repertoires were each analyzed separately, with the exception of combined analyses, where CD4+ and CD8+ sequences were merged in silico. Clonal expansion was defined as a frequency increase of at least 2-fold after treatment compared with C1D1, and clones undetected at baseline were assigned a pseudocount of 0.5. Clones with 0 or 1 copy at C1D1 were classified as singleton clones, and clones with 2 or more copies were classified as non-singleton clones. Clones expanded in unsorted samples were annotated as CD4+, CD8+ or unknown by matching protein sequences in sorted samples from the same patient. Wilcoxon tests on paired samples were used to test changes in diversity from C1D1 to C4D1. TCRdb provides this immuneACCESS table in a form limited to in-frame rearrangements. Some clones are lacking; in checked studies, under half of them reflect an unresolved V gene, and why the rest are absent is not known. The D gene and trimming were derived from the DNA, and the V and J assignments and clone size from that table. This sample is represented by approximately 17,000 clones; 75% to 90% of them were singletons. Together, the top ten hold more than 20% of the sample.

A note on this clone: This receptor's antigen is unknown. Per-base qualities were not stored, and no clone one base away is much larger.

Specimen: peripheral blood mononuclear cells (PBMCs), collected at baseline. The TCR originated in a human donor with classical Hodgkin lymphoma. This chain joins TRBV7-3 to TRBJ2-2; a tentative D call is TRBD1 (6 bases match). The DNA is TGTGCCAGCAGCTTAACGGGGGCAGCAGCCGGGGAGCTGTTTTTT. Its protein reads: CASSLTGAAAGELFF.